This T cell receptor beta chain was sequenced in a study of blood T cell repertoires in COVID-19. Before being deemed recovered, Cohort 3 donors had two negative PCRs, clearance, or symptom resolution. The germline V and J ends were trimmed by 5 bases and 8 bases, with 12 bases remaining between them. This CDR3 contains 12 residues. Germline CDR1 reads SEHNR; CDR2 reads FQNEAQ (reference sequence). In the source study's methods: Reference gene primers were amplified, and this amplification served to estimate nucleated cell counts. Here immunoSEQ multiplex PCR was the method, and the copy in TCRdb shows in-frame clones only, minus some. V, J and clone size are taken as reported in that table, and D and trimming were inferred from the DNA itself. The table has some 290,000 clones, roughly 90% seen once.

Sequenced sample: PBMCs or T cells enriched from blood (not recorded which). This receptor was obtained from a woman in her 30s who had recovered from COVID-19. The chain uses TRBV7-9 and TRBJ1-2; tentative D call: TRBD1 (6 bases). The CDR3 reads CASSLTGLGYTF. The DNA for the CDR3 is TGTGCCAGCAGCCTCACAGGGCTCGGCTACACCTTC.